A selection of T cell receptor beta chains follows, all from one sample in a study of early T cells in non-severe SARS-CoV-2 infection. Using its own MiXCR run on the 5' RACE reads, TCRdb lists one record per CDR3 protein. There are about 56,000 distinct CDR3 sequences in the sample; roughly a tenth occur only once, and 6.5% lies in the top ten. Sequenced sample: whole blood. The receptors were sampled from an adult who was a healthcare worker with PCR-confirmed SARS-CoV-2 infection or an uninfected control (not recorded which). CDR3s include the opening cysteine and the closing phenylalanine or tryptophan. Each record gives: V gene, J gene, D gene, clone size, CDR3 protein. The D gene is left open where the match is weak. Where a row states a size, it is once, few, many or the class of an expanded clone; other rows omit it.

v_call: TRBV7-9
j_call: TRBJ1-1
d_call: .
clone_size: many
cdr3_aa: CASSFFQTDEAFF

v_call: TRBV12-3/TRBV12-4
j_call: TRBJ2-1
d_call: TRBD2
clone_size: many
cdr3_aa: CASAGRKALAGPGFEQFF

v_call: TRBV7-9
j_call: TRBJ2-1
d_call: .
clone_size: few
cdr3_aa: CASSSITSYHNEQFF

v_call: TRBV10-3
j_call: TRBJ2-3
d_call: .
clone_size: few
cdr3_aa: CAISVGPAGDTQYF

v_call: TRBV29-1
j_call: TRBJ2-7
d_call: .
clone_size: many
cdr3_aa: CSVGQGTSSYEQYF

v_call: TRBV5-5
j_call: TRBJ2-7
d_call: TRBD2
clone_size: .
cdr3_aa: CASSLETSGRYEQYF

v_call: TRBV12-3/TRBV12-4
j_call: TRBJ1-1
d_call: .
clone_size: many
cdr3_aa: CASSFQGRGTEAFF

v_call: TRBV20-1
j_call: TRBJ2-7
d_call: .
clone_size: few
cdr3_aa: CSASVWRVSSYEQYF

v_call: TRBV2
j_call: TRBJ1-2
d_call: .
clone_size: .
cdr3_aa: CASNEGSYGYTF

v_call: TRBV11-2
j_call: TRBJ2-1
d_call: TRBD2
clone_size: .
cdr3_aa: CASSLVGLAGNEQFF

v_call: TRBV6-2/TRBV6-3
j_call: TRBJ2-3
d_call: .
clone_size: medium-sized
cdr3_aa: CASSYQDSTQYF

v_call: TRBV9
j_call: TRBJ2-3
d_call: .
clone_size: many
cdr3_aa: CASSVDLTDTQYF

v_call: TRBV27
j_call: TRBJ2-4
d_call: TRBD1
clone_size: few
cdr3_aa: CASRGTGPFSGIQYF

v_call: TRBV20-1
j_call: TRBJ2-2
d_call: .
clone_size: few
cdr3_aa: CSASLLGTTLSGELFF

v_call: TRBV7-3
j_call: TRBJ2-5
d_call: TRBD2
clone_size: many
cdr3_aa: CASSPGTSPQETQYF

v_call: TRBV19
j_call: TRBJ2-2
d_call: .
clone_size: .
cdr3_aa: CASSIFGTNTGELFF

v_call: TRBV4-2
j_call: TRBJ1-5
d_call: TRBD1
clone_size: few
cdr3_aa: CASSQARGSNQPQHF

v_call: TRBV10-3
j_call: TRBJ2-1
d_call: .
clone_size: many
cdr3_aa: CAISAADLSYNEQFF

v_call: TRBV6-1
j_call: TRBJ2-3
d_call: .
clone_size: .
cdr3_aa: CASSYGRITDTQYF

v_call: TRBV3-1
j_call: TRBJ2-7
d_call: .
clone_size: .
cdr3_aa: CASSNTEVSLGEQYF

v_call: TRBV7-7
j_call: TRBJ2-1
d_call: .
clone_size: .
cdr3_aa: CASESGSSYNEQFF

v_call: TRBV6-2/TRBV6-3
j_call: TRBJ1-1
d_call: .
clone_size: few
cdr3_aa: CASSIRDFEAFF

v_call: TRBV4-2
j_call: TRBJ2-1
d_call: .
clone_size: .
cdr3_aa: CASSHSHYNEQFF

v_call: TRBV20-1
j_call: TRBJ1-6
d_call: TRBD1
clone_size: .
cdr3_aa: CSARPARQGSSPLHF

v_call: TRBV4-1
j_call: TRBJ2-3
d_call: TRBD2
clone_size: .
cdr3_aa: CASSQGEGVLAGGETQYF

v_call: TRBV5-4
j_call: TRBJ2-1
d_call: TRBD2
clone_size: few
cdr3_aa: CASSLAVGGPRNEQFF

v_call: TRBV20-1
j_call: TRBJ2-3
d_call: .
clone_size: many
cdr3_aa: CSARDLSPAITDTQYF

v_call: TRBV12-3/TRBV12-4
j_call: TRBJ1-1
d_call: .
clone_size: .
cdr3_aa: CASTQGGTEAFF

v_call: TRBV5-4
j_call: TRBJ2-3
d_call: .
clone_size: many
cdr3_aa: CASSLESGDTQYF

v_call: TRBV20-1
j_call: TRBJ2-7
d_call: .
clone_size: many
cdr3_aa: CSAEHRLVSYEQYF

v_call: TRBV3-1
j_call: TRBJ1-1
d_call: TRBD1
clone_size: many
cdr3_aa: CASSQEGGLEAFF

v_call: TRBV11-2
j_call: TRBJ2-1
d_call: .
clone_size: few
cdr3_aa: CASSLWATLTEQFF

v_call: TRBV7-2
j_call: TRBJ2-7
d_call: .
clone_size: many
cdr3_aa: CASSLFRGPAYEQYF

v_call: TRBV9
j_call: TRBJ2-3
d_call: .
clone_size: few
cdr3_aa: CASSVGTYTDTQYF

v_call: TRBV11-3
j_call: TRBJ2-3
d_call: .
clone_size: many
cdr3_aa: CASSLKNADTQYF

v_call: TRBV25-1
j_call: TRBJ1-2
d_call: .
clone_size: .
cdr3_aa: CASRTGAYGYTF

v_call: TRBV7-3
j_call: TRBJ2-5
d_call: .
clone_size: .
cdr3_aa: CASSLTGTGQETQYF

v_call: TRBV9
j_call: TRBJ2-6
d_call: TRBD1
clone_size: many
cdr3_aa: CASSAQGAPVGANVLTF

v_call: TRBV27
j_call: TRBJ2-5
d_call: .
clone_size: .
cdr3_aa: CASSPRGVAVSQETQYF

v_call: TRBV25-1
j_call: TRBJ2-7
d_call: TRBD1
clone_size: many
cdr3_aa: CASSKGQGAYEQYF

v_call: TRBV30
j_call: TRBJ1-1
d_call: .
clone_size: few
cdr3_aa: CAWGQGSSATEAFF

v_call: TRBV6-2/TRBV6-3
j_call: TRBJ1-2
d_call: .
clone_size: .
cdr3_aa: CASSYLREEGYTF

v_call: TRBV27
j_call: TRBJ2-3
d_call: .
clone_size: many
cdr3_aa: CASSLYGPDTDTQYF

v_call: TRBV6-1
j_call: TRBJ2-4
d_call: TRBD1
clone_size: .
cdr3_aa: CASSSPQGNIQYF

v_call: TRBV20-1
j_call: TRBJ2-3
d_call: TRBD2
clone_size: few
cdr3_aa: CSARDLAGRDTQYF

v_call: TRBV7-6
j_call: TRBJ2-7
d_call: TRBD1
clone_size: many
cdr3_aa: CASSPGPGGSSYEQYF

v_call: TRBV4-2
j_call: TRBJ2-7
d_call: .
clone_size: many
cdr3_aa: CASSQDPKEWYEQYF

v_call: TRBV29-1
j_call: TRBJ2-7
d_call: .
clone_size: .
cdr3_aa: CSVRRNEQYF

v_call: TRBV30
j_call: TRBJ1-2
d_call: TRBD1
clone_size: few
cdr3_aa: CAWSYRGRLTGYTF

v_call: TRBV7-2
j_call: TRBJ2-3
d_call: .
clone_size: many
cdr3_aa: CASSLSGRVGQDTQYF

v_call: TRBV2
j_call: TRBJ2-3
d_call: .
clone_size: few
cdr3_aa: CASSDVRSLGTDTQYF

v_call: TRBV4-3
j_call: TRBJ1-6
d_call: .
clone_size: few
cdr3_aa: CASSQDPPTGEDSPLHF

v_call: TRBV29-1
j_call: TRBJ2-1
d_call: TRBD2
clone_size: few
cdr3_aa: CSVEDPVRGRPNEQFF

v_call: TRBV7-2
j_call: TRBJ2-1
d_call: .
clone_size: many
cdr3_aa: CASSLAGVPYNEQFF

v_call: TRBV7-2
j_call: TRBJ2-3
d_call: TRBD2
clone_size: .
cdr3_aa: CASSLELAGADTQYF

v_call: TRBV20-1
j_call: TRBJ2-5
d_call: .
clone_size: .
cdr3_aa: CSATKQERLYF

v_call: TRBV2
j_call: TRBJ2-7
d_call: .
clone_size: .
cdr3_aa: CASTQWQNSYEQYF

v_call: TRBV3-1
j_call: TRBJ2-2
d_call: .
clone_size: few
cdr3_aa: CASSQSGTGELFF